The 9 T cell receptor beta chains in this list originate from one sample, sequenced in a study of graft-versus-host responses after intestinal transplantation. Assay: immunoSEQ multiplex PCR; the TCRdb copy retains only in-frame clones and omits some. The sample comprises about 31,000 clones, about 80% of which are singletons, and around 20% rests with the top ten. These TCRs' antigens remain unknown. The specimen comprised unstimulated CD8+ T cells sorted from spleen or lymph node cells, sampled before intestinal transplant. These receptors originate from a human donor who received an intestinal transplant.

The chain links TRBV6-4 to TRBJ2-1; 8 positions agree with TRBD1. Losses at the gene ends were 1 base for V and 9 bases for J; bases not matched to a gene: 5. CDR3 size: 14 residues. Germline V CDR1 and CDR2: MRHNA, SNTAGT. CDR3 coding DNA: TGTGCCAGCAGTGACTTTCCAGGGGGCGGTGAGCAGTTCTTC. It codes for CASSDFPGGGEQFF.

The V call is TRBV4-1, the J call TRBJ2-1; TRBD2 agrees at 8 bases. J was trimmed by 6 bases and V by 3 bases; bases with no gene match: 13. The CDR3 extends over 17 amino acids. Germline V gene lookup returns CDR1 MGHRA and CDR2 YSYEKL. CDR3 region: CASSQRWLAGPANEQFF. CDR3 bases: TGCGCCAGCAGCCAGCGCTGGTTAGCGGGACCTGCCAATGAGCAGTTCTTC.

The CDR3 loop reads CASSSRTGNYEQYF. DNA for the CDR3: TGTGCCAGCAGTTCCCGGACAGGTAACTACGAGCAGTACTTC. The J gene is TRBJ2-7, the V gene TRBV27; 7 bases match TRBD1. After removal of 4 bases from V and 3 bases from J, the junction contained 6 bases not matched to a gene. Germline values: CDR1 MNHEY, CDR2 SMNVEV (reference sequence). This CDR3 region has 14 residues.

The count of this clone is one. The chain employs TRBV5-4 and TRBJ1-1, with D hard to call. This CDR3 spans 11 amino acids. V lost 4 bases, J lost 2 bases, and 3 bases lay in between. Germline assignment: CDR1 SGHNT and CDR2 YYREEE (reference sequence). The CDR3 sequence is CASSQNTEAFF. The CDR3 region has the DNA TGTGCCAGCAGCCAAAACACTGAAGCTTTCTTT.

The chain carries TRBV27 and TRBJ2-7; 10 bases align to TRBD1. Germline V gives CDR1 MNHEY, CDR2 SMNVEV (reference sequence). Trimming cost V 6 bases and J 2 bases; bases outside gene matches: 4. CDR3 length: 14 residues. CDR3 residues: CASRPTGGTYEQYF. CDR3 bases: TGTGCCAGCAGACCGACAGGGGGCACCTACGAGCAGTACTTC.

The chain links TRBV27 to TRBJ2-7, with a possible D match to TRBD1 (5 bases). Germline values: CDR1 MNHEY, CDR2 SMNVEV (reference sequence). The CDR3 is made up of 13 amino acids. Trimming took 6 bases from V and 0 from J, leaving 9 bases between them. The DNA of the CDR3 is TGTGCCAGCAGGTCAGGGTTCTCCTACGAGCAGTACTTC. Encoded protein: CASRSGFSYEQYF.

The chain uses TRBV11-2 and TRBJ2-1, with 15 bases fitting TRBD2. The V gene's germline CDR1 is SGHAT and CDR2 FQNNGV. The trim removed 5 bases at V and 8 bases at J, leaving 10 bases unmatched. The CDR3 covers 17 residues. CDR3 DNA: TGTGCCAGCAGCCCTCAAGGGACTAGCGGGAGGAGCGATGAGCAGTTCTTC. This codes for CASSPQGTSGRSDEQFF.

The CDR3 loop reads CASRPTTGGYGYTF. Here the CDR3 DNA reads TGTGCCAGCAGACCTACCACAGGGGGCTATGGCTACACCTTC. The chain joins TRBV28 to TRBJ1-2, with 8 positions matching TRBD1. Per germline, CDR1 MDHEN and CDR2 SYDVKM. With V trimmed by 6 bases and J by 4 bases, 7 bases remained unmatched. There are 14 residues in the CDR3.

The count of this clone is one. This chain uses TRBV28 with TRBJ2-1, with D hard to call. CDR3 size: 15 residues. The germline V gene has CDR1 MDHEN and CDR2 SYDVKM. V lost 5 bases, J lost 2 bases, and 13 bases lay in between. The CDR3 nucleotides are TGTGCCAGCAGTCTGCTCCGGGTAACCTACAATGAGCAGTTCTTC. Protein sequence: CASSLLRVTYNEQFF. Drawing the rest from reference TRBV28 and TRBJ2-1, the complete variable domain is DVKVTQSSRYLVKRTGEKVFLECVQDMDHENMFWYRQDPGLGLRLIYFSYDVKMKEKGDIPEGYSVSREKKERFSLILESASTNQTSMYLCASSLLRVTYNEQFFGPGTRLTVL.